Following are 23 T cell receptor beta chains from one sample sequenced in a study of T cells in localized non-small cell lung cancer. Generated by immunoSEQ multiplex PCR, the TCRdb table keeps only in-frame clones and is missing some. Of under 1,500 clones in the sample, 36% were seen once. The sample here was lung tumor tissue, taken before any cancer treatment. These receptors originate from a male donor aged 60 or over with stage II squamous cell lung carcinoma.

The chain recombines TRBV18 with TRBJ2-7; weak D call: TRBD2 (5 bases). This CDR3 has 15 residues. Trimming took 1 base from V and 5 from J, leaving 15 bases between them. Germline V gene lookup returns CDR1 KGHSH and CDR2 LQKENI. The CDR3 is CASSPQRAPLDEQYF. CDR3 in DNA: TGTGCCAGCTCACCACAGAGGGCCCCCCTGGACGAGCAGTACTTC.

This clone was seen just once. DNA of the CDR3: TGCAGCGTCGGGTGGGGGTCCGATGGCAATCAGCCCCAGCATTTT. Translation: CSVGWGSDGNQPQHF. The chain links TRBV29-1 to TRBJ1-5; tentatively, D is TRBD1 (5 bases). Germline V gene data show CDR1 as SQVTM and CDR2 as ANQGSEA. The CDR3 loop spans 15 amino acids. The ends were cut back, 6 bases at V and 2 bases at J, with 17 bases in the middle.

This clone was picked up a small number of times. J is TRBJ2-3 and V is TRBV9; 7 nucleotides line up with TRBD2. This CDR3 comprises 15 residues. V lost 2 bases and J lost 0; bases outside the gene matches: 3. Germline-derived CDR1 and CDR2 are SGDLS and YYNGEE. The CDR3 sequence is CASSVSGTSTDTQYF. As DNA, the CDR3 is TGTGCCAGCAGCGTGAGCGGGACGAGCACAGATACGCAGTATTTT.

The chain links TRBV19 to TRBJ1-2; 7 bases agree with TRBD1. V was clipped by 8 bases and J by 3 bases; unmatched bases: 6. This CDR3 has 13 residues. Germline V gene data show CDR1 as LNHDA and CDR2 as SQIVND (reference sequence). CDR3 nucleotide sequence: TGTGCCAGTTGGGACAGTCATCACTATGGCTACACCTTC. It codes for CASWDSHHYGYTF. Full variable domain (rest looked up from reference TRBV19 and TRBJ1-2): DGGITQSPKYLFRKEGQNVTLSCEQNLNHDAMYWYRQDPGQGLRLIYYSQIVNDFQKGDIAEGYSVSREKKESFPLTVTSAQKNPTAFYLCASWDSHHYGYTFGSGTRLTVV.

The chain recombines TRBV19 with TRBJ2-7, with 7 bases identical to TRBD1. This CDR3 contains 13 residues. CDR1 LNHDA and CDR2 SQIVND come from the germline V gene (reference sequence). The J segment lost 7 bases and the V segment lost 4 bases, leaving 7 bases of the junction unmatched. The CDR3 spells CASSRDRYEEQYF. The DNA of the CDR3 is TGTGCCAGTAGTAGGGACAGATACGAGGAGCAGTACTTC.

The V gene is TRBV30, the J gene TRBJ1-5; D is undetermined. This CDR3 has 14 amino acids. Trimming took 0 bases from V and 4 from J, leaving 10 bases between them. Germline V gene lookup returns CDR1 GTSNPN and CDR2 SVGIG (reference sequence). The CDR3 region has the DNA TGTGCCTGGAGTGTACAATCTGGGAATCAGCCCCAGCATTTT. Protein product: CAWSVQSGNQPQHF.

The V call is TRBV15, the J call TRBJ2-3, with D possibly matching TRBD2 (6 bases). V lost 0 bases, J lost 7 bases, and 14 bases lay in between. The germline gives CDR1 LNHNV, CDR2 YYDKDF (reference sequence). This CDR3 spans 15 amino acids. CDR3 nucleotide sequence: TGTGCCACCAGCAGAGATGGGATCGGGGGAAATACGCAGTATTTT. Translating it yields CATSRDGIGGNTQYF.

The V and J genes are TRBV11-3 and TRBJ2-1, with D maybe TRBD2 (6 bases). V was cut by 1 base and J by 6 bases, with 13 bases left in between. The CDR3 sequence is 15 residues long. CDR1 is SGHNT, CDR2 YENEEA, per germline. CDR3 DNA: TGTGCCAGCAGCTTAGTGGCGGGAAAGGGCAATGAGCAGTTCTTC. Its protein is CASSLVAGKGNEQFF.

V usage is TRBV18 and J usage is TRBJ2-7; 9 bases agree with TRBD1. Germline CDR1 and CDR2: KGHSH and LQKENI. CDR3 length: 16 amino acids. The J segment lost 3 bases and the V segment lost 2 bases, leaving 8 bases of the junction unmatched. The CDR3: CASSPTGTGYSYEQYF. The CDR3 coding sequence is TGTGCCAGCTCACCAACAGGGACAGGGTATAGCTACGAGCAGTACTTC.

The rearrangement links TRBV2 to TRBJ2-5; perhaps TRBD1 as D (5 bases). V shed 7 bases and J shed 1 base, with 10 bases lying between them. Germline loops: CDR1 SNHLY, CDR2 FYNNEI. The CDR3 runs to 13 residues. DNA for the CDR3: TGTGCCAGCACCGGACACCTCCAAGAGACCCAGTACTTC. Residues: CASTGHLQETQYF.

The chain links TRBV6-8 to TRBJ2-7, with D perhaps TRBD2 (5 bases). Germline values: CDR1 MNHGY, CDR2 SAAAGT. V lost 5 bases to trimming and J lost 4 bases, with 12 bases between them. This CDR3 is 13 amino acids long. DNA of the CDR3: TGTGCCAGCAGTGACTATCCCGCGTACGAGCAGTACTTC. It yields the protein CASSDYPAYEQYF.

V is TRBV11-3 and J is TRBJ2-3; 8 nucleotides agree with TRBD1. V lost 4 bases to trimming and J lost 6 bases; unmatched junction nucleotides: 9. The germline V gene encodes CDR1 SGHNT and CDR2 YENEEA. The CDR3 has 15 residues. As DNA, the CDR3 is TGTGCCAGCAGCTCTCCCGGGACAGGTGCCGATACGCAGTATTTT. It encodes CASSSPGTGADTQYF.

The CDR3 loop is CASSSGQGSGQPQHF. The CDR3 DNA sequence: TGTGCCAGCAGCTCGGGACAGGGAAGCGGTCAGCCCCAGCATTTT. V gene TRBV11-3 combines with J gene TRBJ1-5; TRBD1 matches 9 bases. This CDR3 comprises 15 residues. Germline V CDR1 and CDR2: SGHNT, YENEEA. The V gene end was trimmed by 4 bases and the J gene end by 6 bases; junction bases not matched to a gene: 7.

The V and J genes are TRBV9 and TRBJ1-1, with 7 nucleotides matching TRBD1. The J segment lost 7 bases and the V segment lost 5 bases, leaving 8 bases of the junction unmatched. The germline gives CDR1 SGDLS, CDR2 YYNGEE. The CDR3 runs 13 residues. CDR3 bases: TGTGCCAGCAGGGGAGGGACAGCCCTTGAAGCTTTCTTT. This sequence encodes CASRGGTALEAFF.

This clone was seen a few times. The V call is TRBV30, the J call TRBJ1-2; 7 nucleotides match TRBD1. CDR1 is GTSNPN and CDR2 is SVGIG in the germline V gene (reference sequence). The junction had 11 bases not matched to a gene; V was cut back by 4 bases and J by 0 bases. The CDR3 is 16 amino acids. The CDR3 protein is CAWIPLGRGPNYGYTF. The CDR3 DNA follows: TGTGCCTGGATCCCCCTGGGAAGGGGGCCTAACTATGGCTACACCTTC. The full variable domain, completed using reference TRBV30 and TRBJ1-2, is SQTIHQWPATLVQPVGSPLSLECTVEGTSNPNLYWYRQAAGRGLQLLFYSVGIGQISSEVPQNLSASRPQDRQFILSSKKLLLSDSGFYLCAWIPLGRGPNYGYTFGSGTRLTVV.

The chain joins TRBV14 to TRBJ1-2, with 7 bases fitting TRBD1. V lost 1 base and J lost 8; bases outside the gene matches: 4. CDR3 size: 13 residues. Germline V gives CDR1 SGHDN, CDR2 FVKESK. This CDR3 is CASSQGQGRGYTF. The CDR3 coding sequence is TGTGCCAGCAGCCAAGGACAGGGTCGAGGCTACACCTTC.

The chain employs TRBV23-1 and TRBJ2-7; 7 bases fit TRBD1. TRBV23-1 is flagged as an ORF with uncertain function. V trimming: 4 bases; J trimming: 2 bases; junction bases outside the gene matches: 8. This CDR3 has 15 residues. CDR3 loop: CASSPGTEGPYEQYF. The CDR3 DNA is TGCGCCAGCAGTCCCGGGACAGAGGGACCCTACGAGCAGTACTTC.

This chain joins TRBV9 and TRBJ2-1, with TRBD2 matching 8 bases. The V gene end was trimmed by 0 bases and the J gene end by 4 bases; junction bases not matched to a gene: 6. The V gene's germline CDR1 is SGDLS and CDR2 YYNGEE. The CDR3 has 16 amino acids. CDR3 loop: CASSVEESGGYNEQFF. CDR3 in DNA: TGTGCCAGCAGCGTAGAGGAGAGCGGGGGTTACAATGAGCAGTTCTTC.

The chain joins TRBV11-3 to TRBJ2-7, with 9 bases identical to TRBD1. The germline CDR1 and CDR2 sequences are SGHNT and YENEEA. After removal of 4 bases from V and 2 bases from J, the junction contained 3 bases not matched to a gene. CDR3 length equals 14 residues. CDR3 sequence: CASSWDRAPYEQYF. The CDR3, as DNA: TGTGCCAGCAGCTGGGACAGGGCCCCCTACGAGCAGTACTTC.

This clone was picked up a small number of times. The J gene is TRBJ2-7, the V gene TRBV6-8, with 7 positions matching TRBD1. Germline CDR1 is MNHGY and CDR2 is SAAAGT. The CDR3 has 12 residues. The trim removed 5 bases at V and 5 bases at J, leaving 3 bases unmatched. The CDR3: CASSQTGHEQYF. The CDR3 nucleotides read TGTGCCAGCAGTCAGACAGGGCACGAGCAGTACTTC.

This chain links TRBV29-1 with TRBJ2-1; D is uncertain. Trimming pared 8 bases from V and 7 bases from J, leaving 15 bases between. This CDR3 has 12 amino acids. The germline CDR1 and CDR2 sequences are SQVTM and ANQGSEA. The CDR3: CSTRTLSNEQFF. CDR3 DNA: TGCAGCACCCGGACCCTTTCTAATGAGCAGTTCTTC.

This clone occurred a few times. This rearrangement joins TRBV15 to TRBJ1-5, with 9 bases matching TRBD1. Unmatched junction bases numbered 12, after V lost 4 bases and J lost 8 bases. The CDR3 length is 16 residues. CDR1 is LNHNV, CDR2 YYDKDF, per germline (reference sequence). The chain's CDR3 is CATSIGTGTSREPQHF. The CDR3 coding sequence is TGTGCCACCAGCATAGGGACAGGGACCTCTAGGGAGCCCCAGCATTTT.

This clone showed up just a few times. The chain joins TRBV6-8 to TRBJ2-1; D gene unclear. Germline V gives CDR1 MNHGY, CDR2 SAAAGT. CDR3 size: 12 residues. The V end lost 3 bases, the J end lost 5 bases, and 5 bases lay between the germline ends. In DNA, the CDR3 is TGTGCCAGCAGTTATAAGAACAATGAGCAGTTCTTC. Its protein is CASSYKNNEQFF.